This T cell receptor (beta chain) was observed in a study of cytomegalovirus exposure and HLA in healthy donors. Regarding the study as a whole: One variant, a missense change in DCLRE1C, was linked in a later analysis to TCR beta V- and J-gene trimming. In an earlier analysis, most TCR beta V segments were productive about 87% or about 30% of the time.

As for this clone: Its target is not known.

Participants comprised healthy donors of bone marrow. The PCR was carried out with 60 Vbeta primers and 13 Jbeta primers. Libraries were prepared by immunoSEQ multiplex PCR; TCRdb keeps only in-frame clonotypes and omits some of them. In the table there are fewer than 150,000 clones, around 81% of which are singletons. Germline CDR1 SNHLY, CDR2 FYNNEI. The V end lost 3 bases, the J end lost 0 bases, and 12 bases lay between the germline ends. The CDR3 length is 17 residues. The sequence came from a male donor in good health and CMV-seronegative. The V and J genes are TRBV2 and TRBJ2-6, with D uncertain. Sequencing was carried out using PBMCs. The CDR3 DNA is TGTGCCAGCAGTGAGCATGGCGGAAGCTCTGGGGCCAACGTCCTGACTTTC. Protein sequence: CASSEHGGSSGANVLTF.